Listed below are T cell receptor beta chains from one sample, sequenced in a study of a mutant IDH1 vaccine in newly diagnosed glioma. Sequenced by immunoSEQ multiplex PCR; TCRdb stores in-frame clones only, minus some. The table shows over 95,000 clones, with under 90% occurring only once. The antigens for these receptors are not known. The specimen comprised PBMCs, sampled from a glioma patient whose treatment included an IDH1 peptide vaccine. These receptors were obtained from a woman aged 50 to 65 with glioma. Both conserved end residues are part of each CDR3. The D gene is left open where the match is weak. Expanded clones get a size class; other rows say once, few or many, or leave the size out.

CDR3 DNA	CDR3 protein	D gene	V gene	clone size	J gene
TGCGCCAGCAGGGTGGCGACCGAGAGCTCCTACGAGCAGTACTTC	CASRVATESSYEQYF	.	TRBV5-1	.	TRBJ2-7
TGTGCCAGCAGCTTGGTACAGGGGGGCGGCAATCAGCCCCAGCATTTT	CASSLVQGGGNQPQHF	TRBD1	TRBV5-8	.	TRBJ1-5
TGCGCCAGCAGTCAATCGATCGGGCTACATACCTACGAGCAGTACTTC	CASSQSIGLHTYEQYF	.	TRBV23-1	.	TRBJ2-7
TGTGCCAGCAGCTCTTATAACAGGGGCCTCCTCGAGCAGTACTTC	CASSSYNRGLLEQYF	TRBD1	TRBV6-5	.	TRBJ2-7
TGTGCCAGCAGCCCGGGCGGGGGCGCGGGAGAGGATGAGCAGTTCTTC	CASSPGGGAGEDEQFF	.	TRBV5-4	.	TRBJ2-1
TGTGCCAGTAGTAAGGGCGGGAGCATGACCGGGGAGCTGTTTTTT	CASSKGGSMTGELFF	TRBD2	TRBV19	.	TRBJ2-2
TGTGCCAGCAGCGCCGGGACTAGCGGGAGAAGTTACCTAACCGGGGAGCTGTTTTTT	CASSAGTSGRSYLTGELFF	TRBD2	TRBV9	.	TRBJ2-2
TGTGCCAGCAGCGTAGAGGGGTTGACTGAAGCTTTCTTT	CASSVEGLTEAFF	.	TRBV9	.	TRBJ1-1
TGCGCCAGCAGCGGCCAGGGGGGGAGGAATTCACCCCTCCACTTT	CASSGQGGRNSPLHF	TRBD1	TRBV5-1	.	TRBJ1-6
TGTGCCTGGAGTAACGGCCAGCCCCAGCATTTT	CAWSNGQPQHF	.	TRBV30	.	TRBJ1-5
TGTGCCAGCAGCTTGGCCGGGACCCTCGCCCACGAGCAGTACTTC	CASSLAGTLAHEQYF	.	TRBV5-4	.	TRBJ2-7
TGTGCCAGTAGTATTTCCGGCCCCAGCGAGCAGTACTTC	CASSISGPSEQYF	.	TRBV19	many	TRBJ2-7
TGTGCCAGCACCCTTCTCAGTGCGGCGAACACCGGGGAGCTGTTTTTT	CASTLLSAANTGELFF	.	TRBV21-1	.	TRBJ2-2
TGTGCCAGCAGCCGGGACAGGGGGCAAGAGACCCAGTACTTC	CASSRDRGQETQYF	TRBD1	TRBV2	once	TRBJ2-5
TGTGCCAGCAGTCCCTCTTGGGTAAATGGCTACGAGCAGTACTTC	CASSPSWVNGYEQYF	.	TRBV28	.	TRBJ2-7
TGTGCCAGCAGACCTGGGACAGGGGAGACCTACGAGCAGTACTTC	CASRPGTGETYEQYF	TRBD1	TRBV2	.	TRBJ2-7
TGTGCCAGTAGTCTTAGGTTTGGATCCTCCTACAATGAGCAGTTCTTC	CASSLRFGSSYNEQFF	.	TRBV19	.	TRBJ2-1
TGTGCCAGCAGCTTGGGAGGGTTTTATGGCTACACCTTC	CASSLGGFYGYTF	.	TRBV5-6	few	TRBJ1-2
TGTGCCTGGGGTTGGGGGACAGGGGTAATCTCACCCCTCCACTTT	CAWGWGTGVISPLHF	TRBD1	TRBV30	.	TRBJ1-6
TGTGCCAGTAGCATCCAGGGGGCCGGAGAAAACATTCAGTACTTC	CASSIQGAGENIQYF	TRBD1	TRBV19	once	TRBJ2-4
TGTGCCAGCAGCCTCCGGGACCTCGATGAGCAGTTCTTC	CASSLRDLDEQFF	.	TRBV4-2	.	TRBJ2-1
TGCGCCAGCAGCCAAGAAGAAGACACCGGGGAGCTGTTTTTT	CASSQEEDTGELFF	.	TRBV4-1	few	TRBJ2-2
TGTGCCAGCAGTCCCAGCGGTTACTCCTACGAGCAGTACTTC	CASSPSGYSYEQYF	.	TRBV28	once	TRBJ2-7
TGTGCCAGCAGCTTAGAAAACCTGTCACCCCTCCACTTT	CASSLENLSPLHF	.	TRBV7-9	.	TRBJ1-6
TGTGCCAGCAGTTCCGGGACATCGAACACTGAAGCTTTCTTT	CASSSGTSNTEAFF	.	TRBV27	.	TRBJ1-1
TGTGCCTGGAGTGTCAGGGAGAACACTGAAGCTTTCTTT	CAWSVRENTEAFF	.	TRBV30	.	TRBJ1-1
TGCGCCAGCAGCTTGGGACGCGGGACTACCACCTACGAGCAGTACTTC	CASSLGRGTTTYEQYF	TRBD2	TRBV5-1	.	TRBJ2-7
TGTGCCAGCAGATCAGGGTCAGGCTACACCTTC	CASRSGSGYTF	.	TRBV6-5	.	TRBJ1-2